This is a list of T cell receptor beta chains from one sample in a study of blood T cells in healthy people across ages. A single record per CDR3 protein comes from TCRdb applying MiXCR to the 5' RACE reads. This table holds 730,000 or so distinct CDR3 sequences, roughly two fifths found once. Sequencing was done on a sample of blood. These receptors were collected from an elderly man in good health. CDR3s leave out the opening cysteine and the closing phenylalanine or tryptophan. A row's size may be missing; if present it is once, few, many or a size class.

size	J	V	CDR3
.	TRBJ2-7	TRBV20-1	SARGQAFSYEQY
.	TRBJ2-5	TRBV20-1	SAGRRETQY
.	TRBJ2-2	TRBV6-4	ASRFRQGRNTGELF
.	TRBJ2-6	TRBV11-3	ASSPSWGGANVLT
few	TRBJ1-2	TRBV20-1	SARDGTGYT
.	TRBJ1-6	TRBV7-2	ASSSKSGRPFSPLH
.	TRBJ2-2	TRBV5-1	ASSFLLAAGSGELF
.	TRBJ2-7	TRBV2	ASVAQAGETYEQY
.	TRBJ2-7	TRBV6-2/TRBV6-3	ASSYGGVSGAAEQY
.	.	TRBV29-1	SAGDTIYEQY
.	TRBJ2-5	TRBV18	ASSPQTSGGAREQY
once	TRBJ2-3	TRBV6-2/TRBV6-3	ASSFKLSTTTDTQY
few	TRBJ2-1	TRBV28	ASRGQGVIGAYNKQF
few	TRBJ1-1	TRBV5-5	ASSFSEDTEAF
.	TRBJ2-5	TRBV4-2	ASSQGSSQETQY
.	TRBJ2-5	TRBV6-1	ASIGGRAETQY
few	TRBJ2-7	TRBV29-1	SVVSDTSDEQY
few	TRBJ2-5	TRBV29-1	SVGNRDPQETQY
.	TRBJ2-5	TRBV7-2	ASSLVGQGWETQY
few	TRBJ1-1	TRBV7-2	ASSLEPRSAF
few	TRBJ2-3	TRBV6-1	ASRDTLAGVGVRTDTQY
.	TRBJ2-7	TRBV5-1	ASSKVSGQGPLEQY
.	TRBJ1-1	TRBV6-2/TRBV6-3	ASIQTPNTEAF
few	TRBJ2-1	TRBV20-1	SARVVGLSGEQF
.	TRBJ1-6	TRBV6-2/TRBV6-3	ASSLYRSNNSPLH
few	TRBJ2-2	TRBV2	ASSAVRAGELF
.	TRBJ2-7	TRBV28	ASRLGLAGVGEQY
.	TRBJ2-5	TRBV7-9	ASSPRERAVGRSEQY
few	TRBJ1-5	TRBV2	ASTLQDRQPQH
.	TRBJ2-6	TRBV28	ASSVVAGANVLT
.	TRBJ2-3	TRBV5-1	ASNLAAQTTDTQY
.	TRBJ2-2	TRBV6-5	ASSRDRGGTGELF
.	TRBJ2-6	TRBV28	ASTPAVAGANVLT
.	TRBJ1-2	TRBV6-5	ASRQKGASNYGYT
few	TRBJ1-5	TRBV7-2	ASSLSGTADQPQH
.	TRBJ2-1	TRBV10-1	ASSESAGGKNEQF
few	TRBJ2-7	TRBV6-6	ASRDGTGGFHEQY
.	TRBJ1-2	TRBV10-3	AIGQGARGLTNYGYT
.	.	TRBV5-1	ASSDSGVSYNEQY
.	TRBJ2-7	TRBV14	ASSQRQGSYNEQY
.	TRBJ2-4	TRBV12-3/TRBV12-4	ASTDSWGEQC
.	TRBJ2-5	TRBV6-5	ASSYRTGEETQY
.	TRBJ1-2	TRBV20-1	SASPVGSNYGYT